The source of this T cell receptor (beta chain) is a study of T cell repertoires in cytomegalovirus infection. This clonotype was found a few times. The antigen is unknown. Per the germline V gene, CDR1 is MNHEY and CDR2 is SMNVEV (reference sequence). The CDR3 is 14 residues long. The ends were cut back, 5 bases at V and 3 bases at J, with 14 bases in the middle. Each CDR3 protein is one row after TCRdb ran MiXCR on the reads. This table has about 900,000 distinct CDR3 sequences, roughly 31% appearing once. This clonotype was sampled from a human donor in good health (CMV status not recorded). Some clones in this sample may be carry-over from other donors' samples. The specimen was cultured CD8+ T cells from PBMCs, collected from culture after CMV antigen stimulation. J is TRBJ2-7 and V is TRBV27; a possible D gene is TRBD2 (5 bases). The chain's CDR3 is CASSTDGMVYEQYF. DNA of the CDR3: TGTGCCAGCAGTACCGACGGGATGGTCTACGAGCAGTACTTC.